A single sample gave rise to the 4 T cell receptor beta chains below, sequenced in a study of neurological immune-mediated disorders. TCRdb used MiXCR to reprocess the 5' RACE reads, holding one entry per CDR3 protein. In the table there are about 46,000 distinct CDR3 sequences, under 2% of which are singletons. The sequenced sample consisted of PBMCs. These receptor sequences come from a woman aged 40-49 years with multiple sclerosis.

This clonotype occurred many times. The genes are TRBV6-2 or TRBV6-3 and TRBJ1-1; 8 bases fit TRBD1. Germline V CDR1 and CDR2: MNHEY, SVGEGT. This CDR3 spans 16 amino acids. After removal of 7 bases from V and 0 bases from J, the junction contained 10 bases not matched to a gene. The CDR3 nucleotides are TGTGCCAGCAAAACAACGGGACAGGCTATGAACACTGAAGCTTTCTTT. Amino acid sequence: CASKTTGQAMNTEAFF.

This clonotype was seen repeatedly, ten times or more. The CDR3 DNA is TGTGCCAGCGAACCATTAAGAAACACTGAAGCTTTCTTT. Its protein is CASEPLRNTEAFF. V gene TRBV7-9 combines with J gene TRBJ1-1; no clear D gene. Germline-derived CDR1 and CDR2 are SEHNR and FQNEAQ (reference sequence). This CDR3 contains 13 residues. Deletions cut 8 bases from V and 2 bases from J, with 12 bases between.

This clonotype came up many times. The chain joins TRBV14 to TRBJ2-2; D is uncertain. The CDR3 has 11 amino acids. Germline V gene sequence: CDR1 SGHDN, CDR2 FVKESK. The V and J ends lost 9 bases and 2 bases respectively, with 4 bases between them. The CDR3 DNA is TGTGCCAGGCGTAACACCGGGGAGCTGTTTTTT. Translation: CARRNTGELFF.

This clonotype appeared many times. The chain combines TRBV7-8 with TRBJ1-5, with a possible D match to TRBD1 (5 bases). Germline assignment: CDR1 SGHVS and CDR2 FQNEAQ. The CDR3 totals 14 residues. Trimming removed 5 bases at V and 4 bases at J, with 12 bases between. CDR3 nucleotide sequence: TGTGCCAGCAGCCGCTGGGGGGGAAATCAGCCCCAGCATTTT. Protein: CASSRWGGNQPQHF.